This T cell receptor (beta chain) originates from a study of tumor and adjacent non-tumor tissue in lung cancer (dated by TCRdb to 2017 to 2018). The study in broad terms: Of the cohort, eleven to twelve patients had adenocarcinoma, 2 had squamous cell carcinoma and 1 had small cell lung cancer. The approximately 15 patients were aged roughly 30 to 80 years, included some 10 men and 5 women, and had TNM stage I to III disease. In total, sequencing yielded some 130 million productive TCRbeta reads, which works out to an average of approximately 4 million reads per sample. Bulk TCRbeta repertoires were compared between lung tumor tissue and matched distant non-tumor lung tissue obtained from fewer than 18 lung cancer patients. More than 25 paired specimens, one tumor and one normal lung sample per patient, were profiled by TCRbeta CDR3 sequencing.

The CDR3 sequence holds 15 residues, the cysteine and phenylalanine included. Just CDR3 DNA is preserved here, 45 bases in frame from base 1. The germline V gene supplies CDR1 LGHNA and CDR2 YNFKEQ. The V end loses 3 bases and the J end loses 6 bases, and a stretch of 15 bases separates them. RNA was extracted from bulk unsorted tissue and checked for quality with a NanoDrop ND-1000 and an Agilent 2100. All donors had newly diagnosed lung cancer, had not received prior chemotherapy, and were admitted for thoracic surgery in China between August and November 2014. Patients with previous radiotherapy or chemotherapy, or with another concurrent cancer, were excluded from the study. Pieces of surgical tissue measuring roughly 1-2 cm3 were kept in RNAlater solution and stored at -80 degrees C until use. Library prep was done by multiplex PCR. Instrument on record: Illumina HiSeq 2500. TCRbeta libraries were built by three rounds of nested PCR using primers (Table S4), following protocols modified from ARM-PCR. Before sequencing, PCR products of 200-500 bp were cut from the gel and purified using the QIAquick gel extraction kit. The original methods were these. Trimmomatic was used to clean the reads, FLASH was used to merge the reads into complete CDR3 sequences, and MiTCR was used to assign the reads to V(D)J germline segments. VDJtools was used to compute clonal diversity as the inverse Simpson's index. In-frame sequences without a premature stop codon were defined as productive reads. TCRdb reran the public reads through fastp at Q25 and MiXCR, keeping productive beta chains. Each record represents a unique CDR3 protein, reported with the most common genes and DNA among its rows. The V and J calls shown here were made by TCRdb, not taken from the authors' results. A total of 90,000 to 130,000 distinct CDR3 sequences appear in this sample, roughly 84% of them only once. Of the sample, 20% to 25% is held by the ten largest clones.

Findings and caveats that apply to the study as a whole: Neither the sequencing platform nor unique molecular identifiers are mentioned in the methods. Younger patients had significantly higher TCR diversity, and higher tumor TCR diversity was associated with shorter overall and disease-free survival. Because peripheral blood was not sequenced, the blood TCRbeta repertoires of the lung cancer patients in the study went unexamined. The top 100 clones made up a significantly larger cumulative share of the repertoire in normal lung than in tumor tissue. Only 15 or so patients were included in the cohort, and the need for larger samples and more detailed clinical data was noted by the authors. TCR diversity (inverse Simpson) was significantly higher in tumor than in normal lung tissue (around 450 vs 160, P = 0.0075, Mann-Whitney U test).

This clonotype has just a few counts. Its antigen target is currently unknown. No base qualities exist here, and no much larger clone lies one base off it. The chain joins TRBV4-2 to TRBJ2-1, with no D gene named confidently. Sequencing was performed on lung tumor tissue. The source is a man between 65 and 80 years old with non-small cell lung cancer. The DNA sequence is given as TGTGCCAGCAGCCATGTTAGTTTTTCCGGCAATGAGCAGTTCTTC. Its protein product is CASSHVSFSGNEQFF.